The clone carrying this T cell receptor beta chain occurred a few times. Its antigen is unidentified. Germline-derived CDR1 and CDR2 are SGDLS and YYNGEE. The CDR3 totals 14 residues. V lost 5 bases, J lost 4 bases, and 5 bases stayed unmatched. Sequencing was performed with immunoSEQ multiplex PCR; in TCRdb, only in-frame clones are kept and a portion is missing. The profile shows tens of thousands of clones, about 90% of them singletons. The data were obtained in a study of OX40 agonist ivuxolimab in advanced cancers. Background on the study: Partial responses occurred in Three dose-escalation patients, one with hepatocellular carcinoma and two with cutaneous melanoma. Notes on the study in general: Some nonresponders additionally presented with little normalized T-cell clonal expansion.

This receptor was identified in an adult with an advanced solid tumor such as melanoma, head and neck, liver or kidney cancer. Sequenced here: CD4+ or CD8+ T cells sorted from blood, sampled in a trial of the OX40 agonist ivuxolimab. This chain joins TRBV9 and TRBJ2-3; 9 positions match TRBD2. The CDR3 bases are TGTGCCAGCAGGGAAGCGGGGGGCTCAGATACGCAGTATTTT. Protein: CASREAGGSDTQYF.